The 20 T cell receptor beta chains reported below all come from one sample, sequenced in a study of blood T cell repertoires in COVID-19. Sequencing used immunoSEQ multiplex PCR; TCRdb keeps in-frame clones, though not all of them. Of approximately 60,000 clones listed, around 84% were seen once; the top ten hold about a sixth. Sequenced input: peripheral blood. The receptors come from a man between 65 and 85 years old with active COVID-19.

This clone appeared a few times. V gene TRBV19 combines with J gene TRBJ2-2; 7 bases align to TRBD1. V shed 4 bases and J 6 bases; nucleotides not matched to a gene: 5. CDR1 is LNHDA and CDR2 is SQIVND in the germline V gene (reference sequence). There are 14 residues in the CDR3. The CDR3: CASSRGQSAGELFF. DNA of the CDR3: TGTGCCAGTAGTAGGGGACAGAGCGCCGGGGAGCTGTTTTTT.

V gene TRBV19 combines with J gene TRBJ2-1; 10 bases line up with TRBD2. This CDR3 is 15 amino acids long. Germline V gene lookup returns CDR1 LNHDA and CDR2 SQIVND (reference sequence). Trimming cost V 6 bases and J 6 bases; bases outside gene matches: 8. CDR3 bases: TGTGCCAGTAGAATCGCTAGCGGGAGTGGCAATGAGCAGTTCTTC. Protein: CASRIASGSGNEQFF.

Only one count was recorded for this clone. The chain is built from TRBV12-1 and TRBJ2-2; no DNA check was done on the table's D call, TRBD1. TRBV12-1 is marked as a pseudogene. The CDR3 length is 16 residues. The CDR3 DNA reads TGTGCCAGCAGGATTACCAGGCACAGGCGCACCGGGGAGCTGTTTTTT. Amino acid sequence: CASRITRHRRTGELFF.

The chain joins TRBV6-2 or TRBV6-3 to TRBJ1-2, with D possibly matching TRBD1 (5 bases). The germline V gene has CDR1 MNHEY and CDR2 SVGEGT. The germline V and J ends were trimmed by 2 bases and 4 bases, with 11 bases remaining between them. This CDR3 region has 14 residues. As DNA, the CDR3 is TGTGCCAGCAGTTACAGGGTGCAGGGCTATGGCTACACCTTC. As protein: CASSYRVQGYGYTF.

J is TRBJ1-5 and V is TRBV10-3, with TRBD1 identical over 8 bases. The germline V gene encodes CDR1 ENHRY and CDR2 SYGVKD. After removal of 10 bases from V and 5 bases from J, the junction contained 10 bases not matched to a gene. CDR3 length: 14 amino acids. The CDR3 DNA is TGTGCCACAGGGACAGGACGAGCCGATCAGCCCCAGCATTTT. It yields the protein CATGTGRADQPQHF.

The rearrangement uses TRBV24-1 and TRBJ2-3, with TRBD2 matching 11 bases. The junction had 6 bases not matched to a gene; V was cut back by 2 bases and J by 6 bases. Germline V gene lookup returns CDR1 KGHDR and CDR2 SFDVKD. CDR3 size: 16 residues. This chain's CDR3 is CATSDSVAGGVDTQYF. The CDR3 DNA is TGTGCCACCAGTGATTCGGTAGCGGGAGGGGTGGATACGCAGTATTTT.

CDR3 in amino acids: CASSASVQPQHF. CDR3 nucleotides: TGTGCCAGCAGCGCAAGCGTGCAGCCCCAGCATTTT. J is TRBJ1-5 and V is TRBV7-8; D unclear. This CDR3 has 12 amino acids. Germline V CDR1 and CDR2: SGHVS, FQNEAQ. V was pared by 5 bases and J by 7 bases, with 9 bases between.

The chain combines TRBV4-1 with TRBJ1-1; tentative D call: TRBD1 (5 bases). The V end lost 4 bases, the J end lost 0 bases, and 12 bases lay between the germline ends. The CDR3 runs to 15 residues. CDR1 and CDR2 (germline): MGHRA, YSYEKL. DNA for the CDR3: TGCGCCAGCAGCCGCCCGGACACTCTGAACACTGAAGCTTTCTTT. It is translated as CASSRPDTLNTEAFF.

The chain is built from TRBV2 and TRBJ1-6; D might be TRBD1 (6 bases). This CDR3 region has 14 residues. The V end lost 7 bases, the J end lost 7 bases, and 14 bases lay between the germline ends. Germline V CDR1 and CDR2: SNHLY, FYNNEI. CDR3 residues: CASNRQERNSPLHF. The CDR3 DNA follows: TGTGCCAGCAACCGACAGGAGAGAAATTCACCCCTCCACTTT.

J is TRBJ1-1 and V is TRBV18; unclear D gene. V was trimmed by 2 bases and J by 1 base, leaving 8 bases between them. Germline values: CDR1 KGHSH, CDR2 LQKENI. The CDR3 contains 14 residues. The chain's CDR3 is CASSPGRSNTEAFF. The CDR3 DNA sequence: TGTGCCAGCTCACCAGGGAGATCGAACACTGAAGCTTTCTTT.

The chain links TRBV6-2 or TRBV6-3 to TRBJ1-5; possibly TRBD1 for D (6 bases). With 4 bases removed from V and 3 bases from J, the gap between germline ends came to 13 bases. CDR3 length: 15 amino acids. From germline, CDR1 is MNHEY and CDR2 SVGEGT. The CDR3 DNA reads TGTGCCAGCAGTTTACTACAGGGCTACAATCAGCCCCAGCATTTT. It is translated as CASSLLQGYNQPQHF.

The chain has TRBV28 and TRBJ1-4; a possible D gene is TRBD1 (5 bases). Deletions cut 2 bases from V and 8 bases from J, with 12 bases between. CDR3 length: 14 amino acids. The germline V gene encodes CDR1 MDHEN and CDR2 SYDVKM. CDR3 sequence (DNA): TGTGCCAGCAGTTTACGCCGACAGACGGAAAAACTGTTTTTT. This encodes CASSLRRQTEKLFF.

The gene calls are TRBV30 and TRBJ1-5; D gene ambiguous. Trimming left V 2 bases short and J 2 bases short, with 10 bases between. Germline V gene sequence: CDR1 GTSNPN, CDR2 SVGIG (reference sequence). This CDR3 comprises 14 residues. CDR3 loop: CAWSPVRGNQPQHF. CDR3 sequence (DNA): TGTGCCTGGAGTCCTGTCCGGGGCAATCAGCCCCAGCATTTT.

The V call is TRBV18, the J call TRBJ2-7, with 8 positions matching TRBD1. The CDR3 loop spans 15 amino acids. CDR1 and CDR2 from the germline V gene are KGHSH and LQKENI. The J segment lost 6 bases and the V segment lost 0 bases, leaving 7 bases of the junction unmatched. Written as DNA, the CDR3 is TGTGCCAGCTCACCACCGATGGCAGGGGGCGGCGAGCAGTACTTC. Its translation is CASSPPMAGGGEQYF.

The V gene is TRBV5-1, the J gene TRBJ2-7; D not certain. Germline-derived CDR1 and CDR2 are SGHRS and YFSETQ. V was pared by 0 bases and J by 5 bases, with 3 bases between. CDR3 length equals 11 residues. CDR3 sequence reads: CASSLADEQYF. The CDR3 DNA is TGCGCCAGCAGCTTGGCAGACGAGCAGTACTTC.

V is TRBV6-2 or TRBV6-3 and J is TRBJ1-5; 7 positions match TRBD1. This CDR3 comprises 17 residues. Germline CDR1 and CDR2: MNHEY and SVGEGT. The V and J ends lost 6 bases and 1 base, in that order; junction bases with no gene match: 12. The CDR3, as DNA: TGTGCCAGCAGCAGGCAGGGGGTAGTTAAGAGCAATCAGCCCCAGCATTTT. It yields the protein CASSRQGVVKSNQPQHF.

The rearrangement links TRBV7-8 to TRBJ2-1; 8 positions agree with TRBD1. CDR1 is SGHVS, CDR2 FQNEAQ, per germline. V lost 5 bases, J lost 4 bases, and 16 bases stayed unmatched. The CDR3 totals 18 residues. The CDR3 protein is CASSTLTGDLNEYNEQFF. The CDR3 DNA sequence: TGTGCCAGCAGCACCCTGACAGGGGACCTAAATGAATACAATGAGCAGTTCTTC.

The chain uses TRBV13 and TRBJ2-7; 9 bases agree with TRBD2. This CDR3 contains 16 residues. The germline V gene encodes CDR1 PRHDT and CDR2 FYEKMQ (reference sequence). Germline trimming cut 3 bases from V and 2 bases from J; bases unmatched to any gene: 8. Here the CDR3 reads CASSFRRLAETYEQYF. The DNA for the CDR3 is TGTGCCAGCAGCTTCCGCAGACTAGCGGAAACCTACGAGCAGTACTTC.

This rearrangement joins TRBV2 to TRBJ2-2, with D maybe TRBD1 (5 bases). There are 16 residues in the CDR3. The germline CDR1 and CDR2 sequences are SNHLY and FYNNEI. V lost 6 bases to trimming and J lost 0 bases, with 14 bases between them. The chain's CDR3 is CASSYDSGTNTGELFF. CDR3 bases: TGTGCCAGCAGCTACGACAGTGGAACGAACACCGGGGAGCTGTTTTTT.

The CDR3 sequence: CASSRGAGTQYF. In nucleotides, the CDR3 is TGTGCCAGCAGTCGGGGGGCAGGTACGCAGTATTTT. V is TRBV7-3 and J is TRBJ2-3; a weak D match, TRBD2 (7 bases). The germline V gene has CDR1 SGHTA and CDR2 FQGTGA. The CDR3 length is 12 residues. V dropped 6 bases and J dropped 8 bases, with 12 bases sitting between them.